Shown below are 23 T cell receptor beta chains from a single sample sequenced in a study of Graves' ophthalmopathy and Graves' hyperthyroidism. The authors amplified TCR beta CDR3 regions, and they did so from RNA transcripts for repertoire sequencing. Second-round multiplex PCR came after a first-round RT-PCR that employed HTBI primers. Each CDR3 protein is one row after TCRdb ran MiXCR on the multiplex PCR reads. Among hundreds of thousands of distinct CDR3 sequences, over 20% were seen once, and the ten largest hold more than 5.5%. Sequences were obtained from peripheral blood. Every receptor here comes from a woman under 30 with stable Graves' hyperthyroidism. Some clones in this sample may be carry-over from other donors' samples.

The sample holds many counts of this clonotype. The rearrangement uses TRBV5-1 and TRBJ1-5; a possible D gene is TRBD1 (5 bases). Germline loops: CDR1 SGHRS, CDR2 YFSETQ. With 0 bases removed from V and 6 bases from J, the gap between germline ends came to 10 bases. The CDR3 has 14 residues. CDR3 in DNA: TGCGCCAGCAGCTTGGATCCAGGGACTCAGCCCCAGCATTTT. Its translation: CASSLDPGTQPQHF.

This clonotype was recorded at least ten times. The chain recombines TRBV7-3 with TRBJ1-6, with D uncertain. The germline CDR1 and CDR2 sequences are SGHTA and FQGTGA. The CDR3 is 13 amino acids. The V end was cut by 3 bases, the J end by 9 bases, with 9 bases between. The CDR3 loop reads CASSFGRPSPLHF. CDR3 in DNA: TGTGCCAGCAGCTTCGGCAGACCTTCACCCCTCCACTTT.

This clonotype was counted at least ten times. The chain joins TRBV20-1 to TRBJ2-7; D may be TRBD1 (6 bases). Deletions cut 3 bases from V and 2 bases from J, with 14 bases between. This CDR3 has 14 residues. Germline lookup yields CDR1 DFQATT and CDR2 SNEGSKA (reference sequence). This chain's CDR3 is CSARPGQAPYEQYF. Here the CDR3 DNA reads TGCAGTGCTAGGCCGGGACAAGCACCCTACGAGCAGTACTTC.

This clonotype was counted only a few times. The genes are TRBV5-4 and TRBJ2-5, with TRBD2 matching over 13 bases. The CDR3 extends over 18 amino acids. Germline CDR1 is SGHNT and CDR2 is YYREEE (reference sequence). V gave up 4 bases and J gave up 4 bases; unmatched junction bases: 13. CDR3 residues: CASSLEFRGLAGVETQYF. CDR3 coding DNA: TGTGCCAGCAGCCTGGAGTTCCGAGGACTAGCGGGAGTAGAGACCCAGTACTTC.

The rearrangement links TRBV5-1 to TRBJ2-2; D may be TRBD1 or TRBD2 (5 bases each). The CDR3 is 16 residues long. Germline assignment: CDR1 SGHRS and CDR2 YFSETQ. V lost 0 bases and J lost 6, with 15 bases in between. CDR3 region: CASSLVGGRDAGELFF. CDR3 nucleotides: TGCGCCAGCAGCTTGGTGGGCGGCCGGGACGCCGGGGAGCTGTTTTTT.

The chain joins TRBV29-1 to TRBJ2-7, with D unclear. CDR1 and CDR2 from the germline V gene are SQVTM and ANQGSEA. Trimming stripped 1 base from V and 6 bases from J, with 10 bases between. CDR3 length: 12 amino acids. In DNA, the CDR3 is TGCAGCGTTGAAGGGCAGCCCGGCGAGCAGTACTTC. It translates to CSVEGQPGEQYF.

There are a few counts of this clonotype. J is TRBJ2-7 and V is TRBV15; D remains unclear. Germline V CDR1 and CDR2: LNHNV, YYDKDF (reference sequence). The ends were cut back, 0 bases at V and 6 bases at J, with 9 bases in the middle. There are 13 residues in the CDR3. The CDR3 protein is CATSRDQRSEQYF. CDR3 in DNA: TGTGCCACCAGCAGAGATCAAAGATCCGAGCAGTACTTC.

This clonotype has at least ten counts. The rearrangement joins TRBV6-1 to TRBJ1-2; 8 nucleotides align to TRBD1. The ends lost 3 bases at V and 6 bases at J; junction bases unmatched: 9. CDR3 length equals 15 residues. The germline CDR1 and CDR2 sequences are MNHNS and SASEGT. CDR3 DNA: TGTGCCAGCAGTGATAGGACAGGGCCCAGGGATGGCTACACCTTC. As protein: CASSDRTGPRDGYTF.

The V gene is TRBV12-3 or TRBV12-4, the J gene TRBJ2-7, with a possible D match to TRBD1 (6 bases). Trimming cost V 5 bases and J 9 bases, with 14 bases left between them. The CDR3 has 12 amino acids. The CDR3 region is CASSPAIGGQYF. For the CDR3, the DNA is TGTGCCAGCAGTCCCGCCATAGGGGGGCAGTACTTC.

The chain recombines TRBV28 with TRBJ1-5, with D possibly being TRBD1 (5 bases). V shed 2 bases and J shed 2 bases, with 13 bases lying between them. The length of the CDR3 is 16 residues. The germline CDR1 and CDR2 sequences are MDHEN and SYDVKM. The CDR3 bases are TGTGCCAGCAGTTTACCCTCCCCCAGGGGCAATCAGCCCCAGCATTTT. Translated, it gives CASSLPSPRGNQPQHF.

This clonotype occurred many times. The rearrangement uses TRBV27 and TRBJ2-2; TRBD2 agrees at 8 bases. CDR1 and CDR2 from the germline V gene are MNHEY and SMNVEV (reference sequence). Trimming removed 7 bases from V and 5 bases from J; junction bases left unmatched: 12. The CDR3 totals 16 residues. DNA of the CDR3: TGTGCCAGCACCCGACCCGGGGCGGGAGGAACCGGGGAGCTGTTTTTT. Encoded protein: CASTRPGAGGTGELFF.

In this sample, this clonotype turned up many times. This chain connects TRBV2 to TRBJ1-5; D not resolved. This CDR3 has 14 amino acids. V was trimmed by 4 bases and J by 1 base, leaving 8 bases between them. Germline lookup yields CDR1 SNHLY and CDR2 FYNNEI. The CDR3 DNA follows: TGTGCCAGCAGTGCCAGCGTAAGCAATCAGCCCCAGCATTTT. It translates to CASSASVSNQPQHF.

This clonotype was counted ten times or more. The chain couples TRBV28 to TRBJ2-7; perhaps TRBD2 as D (6 bases). V was cut by 5 bases and J by 5 bases, with 13 bases left in between. Germline assignment: CDR1 MDHEN and CDR2 SYDVKM. The CDR3 loop spans 13 amino acids. The CDR3 sequence: CASSPGGTDEQYF. CDR3 nucleotide sequence: TGTGCCAGCAGTCCCGGAGGGACTGACGAGCAGTACTTC.

The gene calls are TRBV6-1 and TRBJ1-2; no clear D. Germline loops: CDR1 MNHNS, CDR2 SASEGT. The CDR3 loop spans 15 amino acids. Trimming pared 0 bases from V and 2 bases from J, leaving 10 bases between. The CDR3 loop is CASSEAYGVNYGYTF. CDR3 in DNA: TGTGCCAGCAGTGAAGCGTACGGGGTAAACTATGGCTACACCTTC.

This clonotype was seen more than once but under ten times. This chain joins TRBV12-3 or TRBV12-4 and TRBJ1-1; tentatively, D is TRBD1 (5 bases). This CDR3 comprises 13 residues. V was trimmed by 6 bases and J by 3 bases, leaving 11 bases between them. In nucleotides, the CDR3 is TGTGCCAGCAGAGGGGACGGGGACACTGAAGCTTTCTTT. Translated: CASRGDGDTEAFF.

The table lists this clonotype with many counts. V is TRBV7-9 and J is TRBJ1-1, with a weak D call TRBD1 (6 bases). The CDR3 has 13 amino acids. Germline V gene sequence: CDR1 SEHNR, CDR2 FQNEAQ (reference sequence). Trimming left V 2 bases short and J 7 bases short, with 11 bases between. CDR3 protein: CASSLSEDSEAFF. CDR3 in DNA: TGTGCCAGCAGCTTATCCGAGGACAGTGAAGCTTTCTTT. Together with reference TRBV7-9 and TRBJ1-1, the CDR3 gives the full variable domain: DTGVSQNPRHKITKRGQNVTFRCDPISEHNRLYWYRQTLGQGPEFLTYFQNEAQLEKSRLLSDRFSAERPKGSFSTLEIQRTEQGDSAMYLCASSLSEDSEAFFGQGTRLTVV.

There are many counts of this clonotype. This sequence joins TRBV28 and TRBJ2-5, with D perhaps matching TRBD2 (5 bases). Trimming left V 8 bases short and J 0 bases short, with 16 bases between. The CDR3 totals 15 residues. Germline V lookup: CDR1 MDHEN, CDR2 SYDVKM. The CDR3 protein is CASCSPRGHQETQYF. The CDR3 DNA follows: TGTGCCAGCTGTTCCCCACGGGGTCACCAAGAGACCCAGTACTTC. The full variable domain, its missing parts supplied by reference TRBV28 and TRBJ2-5, is DVKVTQSSRYLVKRTGEKVFLECVQDMDHENMFWYRQDPGLGLRLIYFSYDVKMKEKGDIPEGYSVSREKKERFSLILESASTNQTSMYLCASCSPRGHQETQYFGPGTRLLVL.

This clonotype came up many times. This chain links TRBV12-3 or TRBV12-4 with TRBJ1-1; the D is unclear. V dropped 3 bases and J dropped 1 base, with 9 bases sitting between them. The CDR3 totals 14 residues. DNA for the CDR3: TGTGCCAGCAGTTTTGGAGCGGCGAACACTGAAGCTTTCTTT. Amino acids: CASSFGAANTEAFF.

This clonotype was counted at least ten times. J is TRBJ1-5 and V is TRBV4-1; 10 bases fit TRBD1. The length of the CDR3 is 17 residues. Per germline, CDR1 MGHRA and CDR2 YSYEKL. Trimming removed 2 bases from V and 7 bases from J; junction bases left unmatched: 11. This chain's CDR3 is CASSQTETGGLRQPQHF. CDR3 nucleotides: TGCGCCAGCAGCCAAACCGAGACAGGGGGCTTAAGACAGCCCCAGCATTTT.

This clonotype has at least ten counts. The chain joins TRBV6-5 to TRBJ1-1; D is undetermined. Trimming stripped 0 bases from V and 0 bases from J, with 8 bases between. CDR1 MNHEY and CDR2 SVGAGI come from the germline V gene. The CDR3 runs to 15 residues. The CDR3 loop reads CASSYSRQLNTEAFF. The CDR3 DNA follows: TGTGCCAGCAGTTACTCGCGGCAGTTGAACACTGAAGCTTTCTTT.

Many counts were recorded for this clonotype. The rearrangement uses TRBV19 and TRBJ1-1; no reliable D call. Trimming removed 3 bases at V and 2 bases at J, with 10 bases between. CDR1 and CDR2 (germline): LNHDA, SQIVND (reference sequence). The CDR3 consists of 14 residues. This chain's CDR3 is CASSMTDGNTEAFF. In DNA, the CDR3 is TGTGCCAGTAGTATGACGGACGGTAACACTGAAGCTTTCTTT.

This clonotype was seen a handful of times. The chain uses TRBV4-2 and TRBJ1-5; 7 nucleotides agree with TRBD1. CDR3 length: 15 residues. Trimming took 1 base from V and 5 from J; bases not matched to a gene: 5. CDR1 and CDR2 from the germline V gene are LGHNA and YNFKEQ. The CDR3 here is CASSQGQGVDQPQHF. Here the CDR3 DNA reads TGTGCCAGCAGCCAAGGCCAGGGGGTCGATCAGCCCCAGCATTTT.

This rearrangement joins TRBV19 to TRBJ1-3; the match to TRBD1 covers 9 bases. Germline V gives CDR1 LNHDA, CDR2 SQIVND (reference sequence). V shed 5 bases, J shed 0 bases, and the junction held 11 bases outside the gene matches. CDR3 length: 18 residues. The CDR3 sequence is CASSDYRGRILSGNTIYF. Here the CDR3 DNA reads TGTGCCAGTAGTGACTACAGGGGGCGAATCCTCTCTGGAAACACCATATATTTT.